One sample yielded the 14 T cell receptor beta chains listed below, sequenced in a study of shared clonotypes between healthy human individuals. Using immunoSEQ multiplex PCR, the repertoire was profiled, and TCRdb retains in-frame clones only, with some absent. The profile covers millions of clones, with 85% to 95% appearing a single time and 0.13% taken by the ten largest. Sequenced sample: naive CD4+ T cells sorted from blood. Noted subset: CD45RA+ positively selected. These receptors came from a young man in good health.

The gene calls are TRBV10-3 and TRBJ1-1; a weak D match, TRBD1 (5 bases). Between the trimmed V and J ends, which lost 3 bases and 4 bases, there was a span of 18 bases. Germline V CDR1 and CDR2: ENHRY, SYGVKD. This CDR3 is 16 amino acids long. The CDR3 DNA reads TGTGCCATCAGTGACACTTTGGGGGGTGGGGTCACTGAAGCTTTCTTT. Amino acids: CAISDTLGGGVTEAFF.

This chain uses TRBV7-2 with TRBJ1-1; D gene uncertain. Trimming stripped 1 base from V and 2 bases from J, with 11 bases between. Germline lookup yields CDR1 SGHTA and CDR2 FQGNSA. The CDR3 runs to 15 residues. The CDR3: CASSLVLFINTEAFF. The CDR3 DNA reads TGTGCCAGCAGCTTAGTTTTATTTATTAACACTGAAGCTTTCTTT.

The genes are TRBV5-6 and TRBJ1-2; maybe TRBD1 (5 bases). Trimming shortened V by 5 bases and J by 8 bases, and 25 bases separated the two germline ends. CDR3 size: 16 residues. Germline loops: CDR1 SGHDT, CDR2 YYEEEE. CDR3 protein: CASSIRHPGPQGGYTF. In DNA form, the CDR3 reads TGTGCCAGCAGTATTAGACATCCGGGACCTCAGGGAGGCTACACCTTC.

This chain connects TRBV5-6 to TRBJ1-4; D not resolved. The CDR3 consists of 15 residues. Per germline, CDR1 SGHDT and CDR2 YYEEEE. V lost 0 bases, J lost 0 bases, and 6 bases lay in between. CDR3 DNA sequence: TGTGCCAGCAGCTTGGAGACCACAACTAATGAAAAACTGTTTTTT. It is translated as CASSLETTTNEKLFF.

Regarding this clone: This same CDR3 is encoded by further DNA sequences in the sample. The V gene is TRBV20-1, the J gene TRBJ1-6; D not certain. This CDR3 has 11 residues. V was shortened by 4 bases and J by 7 bases, with 5 bases between the two germline ends. Germline values: CDR1 DFQATT, CDR2 SNEGSKA (reference sequence). The CDR3 loop reads CSATANSPLHF. The CDR3 DNA reads TGCAGTGCTACCGCGAATTCACCCCTCCACTTT.

This clone was picked up a small number of times. The chain links TRBV4-2 to TRBJ1-3, with D possibly being TRBD1 (6 bases). V lost 0 bases to trimming and J lost 4 bases, with 22 bases between them. This CDR3 contains 19 residues. CDR1 LGHNA and CDR2 YNFKEQ come from the germline V gene. The CDR3 DNA follows: TGTGCCAGCAGCCAAGATCGAGAGTGGGAGGGGGGGCGAGGAAACACCATATATTTT. Protein sequence: CASSQDREWEGGRGNTIYF.

The sample holds one count of this clone. Other DNA sequences from this sample encode an identical CDR3 as well. V usage is TRBV5-1 and J usage is TRBJ1-1; D possibly corresponds to TRBD1 (5 bases). V lost 4 bases and J lost 1, with 11 bases in between. This CDR3 region has 14 residues. Germline CDR1 is SGHRS and CDR2 is YFSETQ. CDR3 sequence reads: CASSSATGNTEAFF. The CDR3 nucleotides read TGCGCCAGCAGCAGCGCTACAGGGAACACTGAAGCTTTCTTT.

The V gene is TRBV15, the J gene TRBJ2-7; D is ambiguous. The CDR3 has 15 residues. The V end was cut by 0 bases, the J end by 0 bases, with 9 bases between. The germline gives CDR1 LNHNV, CDR2 YYDKDF (reference sequence). Here the CDR3 DNA reads TGTGCCACCAGCAGAGATTTGGCAGTCTCCTACGAGCAGTACTTC. It codes for CATSRDLAVSYEQYF.

This chain joins TRBV18 and TRBJ2-7; a weak D match, TRBD1 (7 bases). The germline V gene encodes CDR1 KGHSH and CDR2 LQKENI. The V gene lost 1 base and the J gene lost 8 bases, with 15 bases spanning the gap. CDR3 length equals 14 residues. The CDR3 DNA follows: TGTGCCAGCTCACCACTCGCGACAGGGACTCAGCAGTACTTC. This encodes CASSPLATGTQQYF.

This clone was picked up one time. The chain combines TRBV29-1 with TRBJ2-1, with unresolved D. The CDR3 spans 14 residues. Germline CDR1 SQVTM, CDR2 ANQGSEA. Trimming left V 4 bases short and J 1 base short, with 11 bases between. DNA of the CDR3: TGCAGCGTTGTAGGTTATGCTTCCTACAATGAGCAGTTCTTC. It yields the protein CSVVGYASYNEQFF.

This sequence joins TRBV6-1 and TRBJ1-2; maybe TRBD1 (6 bases). Germline V gene data show CDR1 as MNHNS and CDR2 as SASEGT. The CDR3 totals 14 residues. V was trimmed by 3 bases and J by 4 bases, leaving 12 bases between them. CDR3 region: CASSDLGGPYGYTF. CDR3 nucleotide sequence: TGTGCCAGCAGTGATCTAGGGGGGCCCTATGGCTACACCTTC.

The chain uses TRBV30 and TRBJ1-3; no firm D call. V was clipped by 0 bases and J by 0 bases, with 12 bases between them. This CDR3 spans 16 amino acids. The germline V gene has CDR1 GTSNPN and CDR2 SVGIG (reference sequence). CDR3: CAWSVLEGSSGNTIYF. For the CDR3, the DNA is TGTGCCTGGAGTGTACTGGAGGGAAGCTCTGGAAACACCATATATTTT.

This rearrangement joins TRBV6-1 to TRBJ2-1; D is perhaps TRBD1 (7 bases). Trimming pared 1 base from V and 2 bases from J, leaving 15 bases between. The V gene's germline CDR1 is MNHNS and CDR2 SASEGT. CDR3 length: 17 residues. CDR3 nucleotides: TGTGCCAGCAGTGAAGTAGGGGGCGGAGGGGCCTACAATGAGCAGTTCTTC. Protein sequence: CASSEVGGGGAYNEQFF.

This chain's CDR3 is CASSLMREEKLFF. CDR3 in DNA: TGTGCCAGCAGCTTAATGAGGGAGGAAAAACTGTTTTTT. The J gene is TRBJ1-4, the V gene TRBV7-2; D unclear. Trimming pared 2 bases from V and 8 bases from J, leaving 9 bases between. The CDR3 totals 13 residues. The germline CDR1 and CDR2 sequences are SGHTA and FQGNSA.